The 29 T cell receptor beta chains reported below all come from one sample, sequenced in a study of T cell changes during pregnancy in multiple sclerosis. Clones were read by immunoSEQ multiplex PCR, and TCRdb kept only the in-frame ones, dropping some. The sample has fewer than 90,000 clones, about 90% seen once; the top ten hold roughly 0.8%. Sequenced here: peripheral blood, sampled in the second trimester of pregnancy. The receptors come from a female donor with multiple sclerosis, enrolled in a pregnancy study.

The rearrangement joins TRBV9 to TRBJ2-3; 10 nucleotides line up with TRBD1. The CDR3 is made up of 18 amino acids. After removal of 0 bases from V and 4 bases from J, the junction contained 11 bases not matched to a gene. In germline, CDR1 is SGDLS, CDR2 YYNGEE. DNA for the CDR3: TGTGCCAGCAGCGTAGGGCCGGGACAGGGGCTAAGGCCAGATACGCAGTATTTT. Translating gives CASSVGPGQGLRPDTQYF.

This clone was observed a single time. The chain recombines TRBV29-1 with TRBJ1-1; 8 nucleotides agree with TRBD1. J gave up 0 bases and V 5 bases, and 2 bases lay outside the gene matches. The V gene's germline CDR1 is SQVTM and CDR2 ANQGSEA. The CDR3 consists of 13 residues. CDR3 nucleotide sequence: TGCAGCGTTTCGGGACAGGTGAACACTGAAGCTTTCTTT. It specifies CSVSGQVNTEAFF.

The CDR3 coding sequence is TGTGCCATCAGCATTCCGGGACAGTCCAACCTCTATGGCTACACCTTC. Amino acid sequence: CAISIPGQSNLYGYTF. The chain is built from TRBV10-3 and TRBJ1-2, with TRBD1 matching over 7 bases. The germline V gene encodes CDR1 ENHRY and CDR2 SYGVKD. The CDR3 covers 16 residues. The V and J ends lost 6 bases and 4 bases, in that order; junction bases with no gene match: 14.

The rearrangement joins TRBV27 to TRBJ1-1; 7 nucleotides line up with TRBD1. Germline V gives CDR1 MNHEY, CDR2 SMNVEV (reference sequence). V dropped 5 bases and J dropped 11; count of bases not matched to a gene: 11. This CDR3 has 13 amino acids. CDR3 loop: CASSPAYRGRAFF. As DNA, the CDR3 is TGTGCCAGCAGTCCCGCCTACAGGGGTAGGGCTTTCTTT.

J is TRBJ2-1 and V is TRBV4-1; D call uncertain. The length of the CDR3 is 15 residues. V gave up 0 bases and J gave up 7 bases, with 13 bases separating them. CDR1 and CDR2 (germline): MGHRA, YSYEKL. The CDR3 protein is CASSQDRTDGNEQFF. CDR3 nucleotides: TGCGCCAGCAGCCAAGATCGAACAGACGGAAATGAGCAGTTCTTC.

This clone has a handful of counts. The J gene is TRBJ1-1, the V gene TRBV9; no reliable D call. The ends were cut back, 0 bases at V and 1 base at J, with 7 bases in the middle. The germline V gene has CDR1 SGDLS and CDR2 YYNGEE. This CDR3 is built from 14 residues. Here the CDR3 reads CASSVVGGNTEAFF. The CDR3 nucleotides are TGTGCCAGCAGCGTAGTAGGCGGGAACACTGAAGCTTTCTTT. Full variable domain (remainder filled in from reference TRBV9 and TRBJ1-1): DSGVTQTPKHLITATGQRVTLRCSPRSGDLSVYWYQQSLDQGLQFLIQYYNGEERAKGNILERFSAQQFPDLHSELNLSSLELGDSALYFCASSVVGGNTEAFFGQGTRLTVV.

This sequence joins TRBV9 and TRBJ2-2, with 10 bases that match TRBD2. Looked up from germline, CDR1 is SGDLS and CDR2 is YYNGEE. The J segment lost 7 bases and the V segment lost 4 bases, leaving 7 bases of the junction unmatched. The CDR3 loop spans 15 amino acids. The DNA of the CDR3 is TGTGCCAGCAGCCCGACTAGCGGGCTAGGCGGGGAGCTGTTTTTT. Translation gives CASSPTSGLGGELFF.

V usage is TRBV2 and J usage is TRBJ2-3, with TRBD1 matching over 8 bases. The CDR3 totals 15 residues. Per the germline V gene, CDR1 is SNHLY and CDR2 is FYNNEI. Trimming removed 5 bases from V and 4 bases from J; junction bases left unmatched: 8. CDR3 coding DNA: TGTGCCAGCAGTCTTGGGCAGGGGGCTGCAGATACGCAGTATTTT. Its translation: CASSLGQGAADTQYF. Together with reference TRBV2 and TRBJ2-3, the CDR3 gives the full variable domain: EPEVTQTPSHQVTQMGQEVILRCVPISNHLYFYWYRQILGQKVEFLVSFYNNEISEKSEIFDDQFSVERPDGSNFTLKIRSTKLEDSAMYFCASSLGQGAADTQYFGPGTRLTVL.

The gene calls are TRBV5-8 and TRBJ1-1, with 9 bases identical to TRBD1. The V gene end was trimmed by 3 bases and the J gene end by 1 base; junction bases not matched to a gene: 4. The CDR3 extends over 15 amino acids. Germline-derived CDR1 and CDR2 are SGHTS and YDEGEE. The CDR3 here is CASSWGQGKNTEAFF. The CDR3 region has the DNA TGTGCCAGCAGCTGGGGACAGGGAAAGAACACTGAAGCTTTCTTT.

CDR3 region: CASSHPHRKAGGLTDTQYF. The CDR3 DNA reads as TGTGCCAGCAGCCATCCCCACCGTAAAGCGGGGGGGCTCACAGATACGCAGTATTTT. This chain joins TRBV4-2 and TRBJ2-3, with TRBD2 matching over 10 bases. There are 19 residues in the CDR3. Unmatched junction bases numbered 14, after V lost 3 bases and J lost 2 bases. Per the germline V gene, CDR1 is LGHNA and CDR2 is YNFKEQ.

The chain couples TRBV19 to TRBJ2-1, with TRBD2 matching 8 bases. Per the germline V gene, CDR1 is LNHDA and CDR2 is SQIVND (reference sequence). The CDR3 loop spans 16 amino acids. V lost 7 bases and J lost 2; bases outside the gene matches: 10. This CDR3 is CASKPGGPRTYNEQFF. In nucleotides, the CDR3 is TGTGCCAGTAAACCGGGGGGGCCTAGAACCTACAATGAGCAGTTCTTC.

The chain is built from TRBV21-1 and TRBJ2-7; the table's D call of TRBD2 was not tested on the DNA. TRBV21-1 is shown as a pseudogene. The CDR3 sequence is 18 residues long. The CDR3 sequence is CASSRRPGGEQRSYEQYF. The CDR3 DNA reads as TGTGCCAGCAGCAGACGACCTGGGGGGGAGCAAAGGTCCTACGAGCAGTACTTC.

This sequence joins TRBV15 and TRBJ2-5, with D possibly matching TRBD2 (7 bases). In germline, CDR1 is LNHNV, CDR2 YYDKDF (reference sequence). Between the trimmed V and J ends, which lost 1 base and 4 bases, there was a span of 16 bases. This CDR3 is built from 16 residues. The CDR3 is CATSRVGGAGGETQYF. CDR3 DNA sequence: TGTGCCACCAGCAGAGTGGGGGGGGCTGGGGGAGAGACCCAGTACTTC.

This chain uses TRBV30 with TRBJ1-1; D perhaps matches TRBD1 (6 bases). The CDR3 has 14 amino acids. The germline V gene has CDR1 GTSNPN and CDR2 SVGIG (reference sequence). Trimming shortened V by 0 bases and J by 6 bases, and 14 bases separated the two germline ends. The CDR3 DNA reads as TGTGCCTGGAGTGTAGACCCACAGGGATCTGAAGCTTTCTTT. Protein: CAWSVDPQGSEAFF. Filled out from reference TRBV30 and TRBJ1-1, the complete variable domain reads SQTIHQWPATLVQPVGSPLSLECTVEGTSNPNLYWYRQAAGRGLQLLFYSVGIGQISSEVPQNLSASRPQDRQFILSSKKLLLSDSGFYLCAWSVDPQGSEAFFGQGTRLTVV.

The V and J genes are TRBV7-9 and TRBJ2-7, with D perhaps TRBD1 (6 bases). The CDR3 consists of 14 residues. The V end was cut by 1 base, the J end by 4 bases, with 11 bases between. CDR1 and CDR2 from the germline V gene are SEHNR and FQNEAQ (reference sequence). Written as DNA, the CDR3 is TGTGCCAGCAGCTTAGGTGGACAGCCTTACGAGCAGTACTTC. Its translation: CASSLGGQPYEQYF.

This chain uses TRBV11-2 with TRBJ2-1; perhaps TRBD1 as D (5 bases). There are 12 residues in the CDR3. The germline V and J ends were trimmed by 8 bases and 4 bases, with 9 bases remaining between them. In germline, CDR1 is SGHAT, CDR2 FQNNGV. CDR3: CASLGAYNEQFF. CDR3 sequence (DNA): TGTGCCAGCTTAGGGGCGTACAATGAGCAGTTCTTC.

V usage is TRBV30 and J usage is TRBJ1-5; 8 nucleotides line up with TRBD1. The CDR3 sequence is 15 residues long. Germline V gene data show CDR1 as GTSNPN and CDR2 as SVGIG (reference sequence). The CDR3 DNA follows: TGTGCTTCCACGAACGGACAGGGAGTGGGTCAGCCCCAGCATTTT. It yields the protein CASTNGQGVGQPQHF.

The gene calls are TRBV5-4 and TRBJ2-7, with D uncertain. Germline CDR1 reads SGHNT; CDR2 reads YYREEE (reference sequence). The CDR3 covers 13 residues. With 0 bases removed from V and 7 bases from J, the gap between germline ends came to 11 bases. CDR3 amino acids: CASSLDPLLEQYF. The CDR3 DNA sequence: TGTGCCAGCAGCTTGGACCCCCTACTTGAGCAGTACTTC.

This sequence joins TRBV19 and TRBJ2-3, with 9 bases aligning to TRBD2. CDR1 LNHDA and CDR2 SQIVND come from the germline V gene (reference sequence). This CDR3 comprises 17 residues. V dropped 5 bases and J dropped 10; count of bases not matched to a gene: 19. This chain's CDR3 is CASSPPSGALRLVPQYF. The DNA of the CDR3 is TGTGCCAGTAGTCCACCTAGCGGGGCCCTCCGGTTGGTTCCGCAGTATTTT.

This chain links TRBV7-7 with TRBJ2-2, with 12 bases lining up with TRBD1. The CDR3 loop spans 15 amino acids. Trimming at V came to 6 bases and at J to 6 bases, leaving 5 bases not matched to a gene. Germline-derived CDR1 and CDR2 are SSHAT and FNYEAQ (reference sequence). CDR3 nucleotide sequence: TGTGCCAGCAGGCCGGGACAGGGGGCCGCCGGGGAGCTGTTTTTT. Translated: CASRPGQGAAGELFF.

This rearrangement joins TRBV5-4 to TRBJ2-3; 7 bases fit TRBD2. The CDR3 is 14 residues long. Germline CDR1 SGHNT, CDR2 YYREEE (reference sequence). Unmatched junction bases numbered 8, after V lost 4 bases and J lost 6 bases. CDR3 amino acids: CASSATSVRDTQYF. The CDR3 DNA reads TGTGCCAGCAGCGCAACTAGCGTGCGGGATACGCAGTATTTT. Based on the CDR3 plus reference TRBV5-4 and TRBJ2-3, the full variable domain is ETGVTQSPTHLIKTRGQQVTLRCSSQSGHNTVSWYQQALGQGPQFIFQYYREEENGRGNFPPRFSGLQFPNYSSELNVNALELDDSALYLCASSATSVRDTQYFGPGTRLTVL.

The J gene is TRBJ2-3, the V gene TRBV6-5; TRBD2 is a possible D gene (5 bases). V was pared by 6 bases and J by 4 bases, with 14 bases between. CDR3 length: 14 amino acids. Germline lookup yields CDR1 MNHEY and CDR2 SVGAGI. The DNA for the CDR3 is TGTGCCAGCAGCCGCGGGCCTCAGGCAGATACGCAGTATTTT. It is translated as CASSRGPQADTQYF.

J is TRBJ1-2 and V is TRBV9; 7 bases line up with TRBD1. Germline lookup yields CDR1 SGDLS and CDR2 YYNGEE. After removal of 4 bases from V and 8 bases from J, the junction contained 20 bases not matched to a gene. This CDR3 region has 17 residues. Here the CDR3 reads CASSTRLGNRGAEGYTF. The DNA for the CDR3 is TGTGCCAGCAGCACCCGCCTGGGGAACAGGGGCGCGGAAGGCTACACCTTC.

This clone was recorded only once. CDR3 sequence: CASSHPTGRGATDTQYF. CDR3 sequence (DNA): TGCGCCAGCAGCCACCCCACGGGGCGGGGGGCCACAGATACGCAGTATTTT. The chain joins TRBV4-1 to TRBJ2-3, with 8 bases lining up with TRBD2. Germline V gives CDR1 MGHRA, CDR2 YSYEKL. The CDR3 consists of 17 residues. Germline trimming cut 3 bases from V and 2 bases from J; bases unmatched to any gene: 10.

The rearrangement uses TRBV19 and TRBJ2-7, with TRBD1 matching 9 bases. Per the germline V gene, CDR1 is LNHDA and CDR2 is SQIVND (reference sequence). Trimming removed 4 bases from V and 6 bases from J; junction bases left unmatched: 7. The CDR3 spans 14 residues. CDR3 nucleotides: TGTGCCAGTAGTACCTGGGACAGGGTACGCGAGCAGTACTTC. As protein: CASSTWDRVREQYF.

This chain connects TRBV6-4 to TRBJ2-1; maybe TRBD2 (7 bases). The CDR3 sequence is 18 residues long. CDR1 MRHNA and CDR2 SNTAGT come from the germline V gene. The V end lost 0 bases, the J end lost 0 bases, and 15 bases lay between the germline ends. The CDR3 protein is CASSDSIRGARSYNEQFF. The CDR3 nucleotides are TGTGCCAGCAGTGACTCGATCCGGGGGGCTCGCTCCTACAATGAGCAGTTCTTC.

The rearrangement uses TRBV11-2 and TRBJ1-1, with D possibly being TRBD1 (6 bases). Trimming removed 2 bases from V and 1 base from J, with 14 bases in between. Germline V CDR1 and CDR2: SGHAT, FQNNGV. The CDR3 contains 16 residues. CDR3 nucleotide sequence: TGTGCCAGCAGCTTATGGACAGTAGGAGGGAACACTGAAGCTTTCTTT. This codes for CASSLWTVGGNTEAFF.

J is TRBJ1-3 and V is TRBV5-1; the D is unclear. Germline V CDR1 and CDR2: SGHRS, YFSETQ. This CDR3 is built from 14 residues. Trimming took 4 bases from V and 0 from J, leaving 8 bases between them. The CDR3 region is CASSLDSSGNTIYF. CDR3 coding DNA: TGCGCCAGCAGCCTAGATTCCTCTGGAAACACCATATATTTT.

The chain couples TRBV5-8 to TRBJ1-6; D is unresolved. The V end lost 2 bases, the J end lost 5 bases, and 5 bases lay between the germline ends. The length of the CDR3 is 13 residues. Germline V gene lookup returns CDR1 SGHTS and CDR2 YDEGEE. CDR3 amino acids: CASSFSDNSPLHF. CDR3 bases: TGTGCCAGCAGCTTCTCAGATAATTCACCCCTCCACTTT.